This T cell receptor beta chain was retrieved from a study of blood T cell repertoires in COVID-19. Living in about two dozen US areas, the participants were between roughly 18 and 90 years of age. Cohort assignment relied on participant-reported clinical history. Per germline, CDR1 KGHSH and CDR2 LQKENI. Trimming at V came to 2 bases and at J to 0 bases, leaving 6 bases not matched to a gene. The CDR3 loop spans 17 amino acids. In the original processing: Estimation of nucleated cell counts was performed using reference gene primer amplification. This table comes from immunoSEQ multiplex PCR, and its TCRdb copy is limited to in-frame clones, with some not included. That table furnishes V, J and clone size, whereas the DNA furnished D and trimming. This sample has roughly 450,000 clones, with less than 95% found just once.

The receptor's source is a man aged 18 to 30 who had recovered from COVID-19. The chain employs TRBV18 and TRBJ1-4, with 7 positions matching TRBD1. Sequencing was carried out using PBMCs or T cells enriched from blood (not recorded which). The CDR3 sequence: CASSPMAGGATNEKLFF. The CDR3 nucleotides are TGTGCCAGCTCACCAATGGCAGGGGGTGCAACTAATGAAAAACTGTTTTTT.